This T cell receptor (beta chain) was documented in a study of shared clonotypes between healthy human individuals. Study-wide points: Sequencing depth was expected to influence donor clonotype sharing. With four donors compared, 4.5% to 6.5% of naive CD4 clonotypes were shared.

The table came from immunoSEQ multiplex PCR; TCRdb's copy has only in-frame clones and leaves some out. The sample lists almost 700,000 clones, about 90% occurring once. A remark on this clone: Its antigen is unknown.

The germline CDR1 and CDR2 sequences are MNHEY and SMNVEV (reference sequence). V shed 6 bases and J shed 1 base, with 16 bases lying between them. The CDR3 consists of 16 residues. CD45RO-negative, CCR7-positively selected cells formed the naive CD8 fraction, excluding terminally differentiated effector memory CD45RA+ cells. This TCR came from a young man in good health. Material: naive CD8+ T cells sorted from blood. The rearrangement joins TRBV27 to TRBJ2-1, with D tentatively TRBD2 (6 bases). The CDR3 sequence is CASSLSGLGSYNEQFF. Written as DNA, the CDR3 is TGTGCCAGCAGCCTGAGCGGGCTGGGGTCCTACAATGAGCAGTTCTTC.